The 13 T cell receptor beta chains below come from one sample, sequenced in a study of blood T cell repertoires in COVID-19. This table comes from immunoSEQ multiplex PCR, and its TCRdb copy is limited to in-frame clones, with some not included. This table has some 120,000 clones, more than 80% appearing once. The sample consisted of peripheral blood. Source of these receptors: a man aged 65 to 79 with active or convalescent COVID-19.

The DNA of the CDR3 is TGCGCCAGCAGCGTAGGAGGGGCGCCTACTAATGAAAAACTGTTTTTT. Amino acid sequence: CASSVGGAPTNEKLFF. The chain has TRBV4-1 and TRBJ1-4; weak D call: TRBD1 (5 bases). CDR1 is MGHRA, CDR2 YSYEKL, per germline. The CDR3 is made up of 16 amino acids. The V gene lost 5 bases and the J gene lost 2 bases, with 15 bases spanning the gap.

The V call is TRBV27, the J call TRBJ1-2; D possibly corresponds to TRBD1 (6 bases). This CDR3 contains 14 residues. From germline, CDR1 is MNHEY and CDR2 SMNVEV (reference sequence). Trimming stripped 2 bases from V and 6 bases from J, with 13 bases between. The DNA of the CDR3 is TGTGCCAGCAGTTTACGTGGCCAGGGGAATGGCTACACCTTC. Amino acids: CASSLRGQGNGYTF.

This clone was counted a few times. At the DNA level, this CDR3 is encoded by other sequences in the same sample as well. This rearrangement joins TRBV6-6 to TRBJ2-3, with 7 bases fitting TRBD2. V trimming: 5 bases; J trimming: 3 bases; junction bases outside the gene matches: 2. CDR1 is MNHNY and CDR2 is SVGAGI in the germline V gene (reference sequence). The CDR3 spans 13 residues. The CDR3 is CASSPGGTDTQYF. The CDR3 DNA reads TGTGCCAGCAGTCCCGGGGGGACAGATACGCAGTATTTT.

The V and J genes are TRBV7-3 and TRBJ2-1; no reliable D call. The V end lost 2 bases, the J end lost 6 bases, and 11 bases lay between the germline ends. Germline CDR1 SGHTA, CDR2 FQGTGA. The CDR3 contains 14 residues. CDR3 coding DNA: TGTGCCAGCAGCTTATTATCAGGTGCCAATGAGCAGTTCTTC. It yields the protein CASSLLSGANEQFF.

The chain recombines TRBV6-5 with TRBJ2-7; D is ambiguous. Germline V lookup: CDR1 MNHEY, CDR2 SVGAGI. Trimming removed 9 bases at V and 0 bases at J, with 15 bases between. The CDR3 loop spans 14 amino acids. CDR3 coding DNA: TGTGCCAGTTCCCTTTCTAGAAGCTCCTACGAGCAGTACTTC. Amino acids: CASSLSRSSYEQYF.

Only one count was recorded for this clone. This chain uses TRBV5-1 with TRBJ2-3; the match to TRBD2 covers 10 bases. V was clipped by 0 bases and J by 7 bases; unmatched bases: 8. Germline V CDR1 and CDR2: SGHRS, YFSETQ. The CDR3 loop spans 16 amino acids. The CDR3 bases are TGCGCCAGCAGCTTGGGGGCTAGCGGGAGCTCGAATACGCAGTATTTT. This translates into CASSLGASGSSNTQYF.

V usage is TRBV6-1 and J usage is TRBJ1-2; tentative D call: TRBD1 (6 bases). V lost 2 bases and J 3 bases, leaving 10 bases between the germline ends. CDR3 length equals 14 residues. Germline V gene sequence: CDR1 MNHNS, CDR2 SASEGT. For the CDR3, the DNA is TGTGCCAGCAGTGAATGGCGACAGGACTATGGCTACACCTTC. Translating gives CASSEWRQDYGYTF.

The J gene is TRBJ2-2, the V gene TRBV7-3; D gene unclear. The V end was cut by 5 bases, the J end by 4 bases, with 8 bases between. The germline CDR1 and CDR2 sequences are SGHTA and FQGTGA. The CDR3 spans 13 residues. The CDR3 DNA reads TGTGCCAGCAGCGCAGCGAGCACCGGGGAGCTGTTTTTT. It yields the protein CASSAASTGELFF.

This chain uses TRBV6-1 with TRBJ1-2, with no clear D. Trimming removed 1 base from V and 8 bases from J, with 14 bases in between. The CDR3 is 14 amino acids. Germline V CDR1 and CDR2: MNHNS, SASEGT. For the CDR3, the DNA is TGTGCCAGCAGTGAAGGGAGGCAGGAATGGGGCTACACCTTC. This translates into CASSEGRQEWGYTF.

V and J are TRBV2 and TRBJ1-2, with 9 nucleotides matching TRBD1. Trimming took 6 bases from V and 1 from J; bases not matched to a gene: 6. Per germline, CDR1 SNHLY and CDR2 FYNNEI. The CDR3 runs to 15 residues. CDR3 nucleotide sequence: TGTGCCAGCAGCGGGAGGGACAGGGATAACTATGGCTACACCTTC. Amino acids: CASSGRDRDNYGYTF.

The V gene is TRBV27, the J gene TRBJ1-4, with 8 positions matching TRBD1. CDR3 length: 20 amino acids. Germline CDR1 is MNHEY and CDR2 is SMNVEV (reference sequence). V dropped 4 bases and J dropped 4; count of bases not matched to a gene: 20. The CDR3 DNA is TGTGCCAGCAGTTATGGGATGTCAGGGGGCACCAACCTTCATAATGAAAAACTGTTTTTT. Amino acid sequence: CASSYGMSGGTNLHNEKLFF. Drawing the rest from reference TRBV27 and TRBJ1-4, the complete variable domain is EAQVTQNPRYLITVTGKKLTVTCSQNMNHEYMSWYRQDPGLGLRQIYYSMNVEVTDKGDVPEGYKVSRKEKRNFPLILESPSPNQTSLYFCASSYGMSGGTNLHNEKLFFGSGTQLSVL.

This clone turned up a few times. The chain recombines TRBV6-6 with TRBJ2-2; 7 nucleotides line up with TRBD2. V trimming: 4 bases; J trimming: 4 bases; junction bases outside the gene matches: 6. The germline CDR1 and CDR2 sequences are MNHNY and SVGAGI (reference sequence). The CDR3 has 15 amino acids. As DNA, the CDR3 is TGTGCCAGCAGTTCCCAAGCGGGAAGCACCGGGGAGCTGTTTTTT. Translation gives CASSSQAGSTGELFF.

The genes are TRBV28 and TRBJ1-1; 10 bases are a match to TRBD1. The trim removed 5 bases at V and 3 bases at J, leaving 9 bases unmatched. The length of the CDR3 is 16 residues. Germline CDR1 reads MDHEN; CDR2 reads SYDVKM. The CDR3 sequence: CASSLLLGQGDTEAFF. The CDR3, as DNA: TGTGCCAGCAGTCTTCTGCTTGGACAGGGGGACACTGAAGCTTTCTTT.